The text below deals with one TCR beta chain. The antigen is not known. While the first cohort had several hundred subjects, the donors belonged to the separate validation cohort of over a hundred subjects. Assay: immunoSEQ multiplex PCR; the TCRdb copy retains only in-frame clones and omits some. This sample carries 200,000 to 250,000 clones, around nine tenths of them seen once, and the ten largest clones take around 1%. This sample was taken from a study of cytomegalovirus exposure and HLA in healthy donors. Study-wide results and caveats: Cytomegalovirus status, reportedly, was diagnosed with high specificity and sensitivity by the classifier. Most TCR sequences proved rare, with some public TCRs found in many donors.

The CDR3 runs 18 residues. Germline CDR1 SGHAT, CDR2 FQNNGV. The J segment lost 0 bases and the V segment lost 3 bases, leaving 8 bases of the junction unmatched. Source material: PBMCs. J is TRBJ2-6 and V is TRBV11-2, with 7 bases that match TRBD1. This TCR derives from a woman in her late teens or twenties in good health and CMV-seronegative. CDR3 in amino acids: CASSFVRTGLSGANVLTF. In DNA, the CDR3 is TGTGCCAGCAGCTTCGTTCGGACAGGACTCTCTGGGGCCAACGTCCTGACTTTC.